Listed here is a single TCR beta chain. Its antigen is undetermined. The donors were members of the approximately 120-subject validation cohort (separate from the approximately 730-subject first cohort). This entry comes from a study of cytomegalovirus exposure and HLA in healthy donors. Study-level information: The 120 or so validation repertoires used a platform that matched the one used for the approximately 670 first-cohort repertoires, as a later analysis reported. Points from the study as a whole: Confirmation was obtained in vitro that three CMV-associated chains are specific for CMV antigens. Rare sequences made up most TCRs, while some public TCRs were found in many donors.

Produced via immunoSEQ multiplex PCR; TCRdb's table is partial and in-frame only. The table lists 60,000 to 70,000 clones, about 89% of them singletons. The receptor comes from a young woman in good health and CMV-seronegative. The sequenced sample was PBMCs.

The CDR3 region has the DNA TGCGCCAGCAGCTCCTCAGGGAATTGGGAAGCTTTCTTT. Translation: CASSSSGNWEAFF. The gene calls are TRBV5-1 and TRBJ1-1; the D gene is possibly TRBD1 (5 bases). CDR3 length: 13 residues. Trimming took off 3 bases at V and 8 bases at J, with 14 bases between the two ends. Germline-derived CDR1 and CDR2 are SGHRS and YFSETQ.